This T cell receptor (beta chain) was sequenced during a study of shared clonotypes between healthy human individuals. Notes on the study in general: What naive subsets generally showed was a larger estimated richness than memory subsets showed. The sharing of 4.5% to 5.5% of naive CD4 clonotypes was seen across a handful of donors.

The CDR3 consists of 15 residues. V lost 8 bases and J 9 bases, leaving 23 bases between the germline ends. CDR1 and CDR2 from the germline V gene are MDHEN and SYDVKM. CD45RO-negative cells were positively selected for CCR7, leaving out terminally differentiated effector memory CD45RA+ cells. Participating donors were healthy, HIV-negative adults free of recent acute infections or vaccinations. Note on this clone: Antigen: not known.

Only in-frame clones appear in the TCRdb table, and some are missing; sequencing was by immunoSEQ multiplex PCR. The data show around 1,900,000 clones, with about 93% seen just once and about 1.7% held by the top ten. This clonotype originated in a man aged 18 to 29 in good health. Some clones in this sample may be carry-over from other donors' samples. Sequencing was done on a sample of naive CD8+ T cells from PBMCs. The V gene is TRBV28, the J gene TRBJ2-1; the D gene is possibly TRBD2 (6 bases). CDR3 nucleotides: TGTGCCAGCGTGGGATCTAGCGATGGATGGGGTGAGCAGTTCTTC. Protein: CASVGSSDGWGEQFF.